The 22 T cell receptor beta chains below all came from one sample that was sequenced in a study of cytomegalovirus exposure and HLA in healthy donors. A multiplex PCR was run with 60 Vbeta primers and 13 Jbeta primers. TCRdb keeps only in-frame clones here, not all; method: immunoSEQ multiplex PCR. The sample table sets out about 130,000 clones. The specimen sequenced was PBMCs. The receptors stem from a man between 40 and 49 years old in good health and CMV-seronegative.

The chain links TRBV4-2 to TRBJ1-4, with 7 bases aligning to TRBD1. The CDR3 has 15 amino acids. CDR1 and CDR2 (germline): LGHNA, YNFKEQ. Trimming removed 0 bases from V and 9 bases from J; junction bases left unmatched: 7. The CDR3 DNA is TGTGCCAGCAGCCAAGAGACAGGGCCACTCCAAAAACTGTTTTTT. Encoded protein: CASSQETGPLQKLFF.

V gene TRBV2 combines with J gene TRBJ2-7, with D perhaps matching TRBD1 (6 bases). From germline, CDR1 is SNHLY and CDR2 FYNNEI. CDR3 size: 13 residues. The V gene lost 3 bases and the J gene lost 0 bases, with 6 bases spanning the gap. In DNA form, the CDR3 reads TGTGCCAGCAGTGACAGGGGCTCCTACGAGCAGTACTTC. It yields the protein CASSDRGSYEQYF.

The CDR3 sequence is CASSSGTGPYTIYF. In nucleotides, the CDR3 is TGTGCCAGCAGTTCCGGGACAGGGCCGTACACCATATATTTT. The chain is built from TRBV7-9 and TRBJ1-3; 9 bases fit TRBD1. CDR3 length: 14 amino acids. V lost 6 bases to trimming and J lost 8 bases; unmatched junction nucleotides: 8. The germline V gene encodes CDR1 SEHNR and CDR2 FQNEAQ (reference sequence).

J is TRBJ2-5 and V is TRBV7-8, with no clear D. The DNA end lines up better with TRBJ2-7; the J call may be wrong. The CDR3 has 14 amino acids. Germline assignment: CDR1 SGHVS and CDR2 FQNEAQ. CDR3 bases: TGTGCCAGCAGCTTAGGTCTAGGATTCTACGAGCAGTACTTC. Residues: CASSLGLGFYEQYF.

The chain employs TRBV13 and TRBJ2-7; D not resolved. The CDR3 covers 14 residues. V lost 4 bases, J lost 2 bases, and 12 bases lay in between. Germline lookup yields CDR1 PRHDT and CDR2 FYEKMQ (reference sequence). CDR3 in DNA: TGTGCCAGCAGCTATCAGGTGTATCCCTACGAGCAGTACTTC. Translating gives CASSYQVYPYEQYF.

J is TRBJ2-7 and V is TRBV28, with 7 bases identical to TRBD1. Germline CDR1 MDHEN, CDR2 SYDVKM. The V gene end was trimmed by 9 bases and the J gene end by 3 bases; junction bases not matched to a gene: 5. This CDR3 is built from 12 residues. CDR3 bases: TGTGCCAGTGGACAGGCCTACTACGAGCAGTACTTC. Protein: CASGQAYYEQYF.

In DNA, the CDR3 is TGTGCCAGCAGCTTAGAAGGAGTCTCTGGAAACACCATATATTTT. As protein: CASSLEGVSGNTIYF. V usage is TRBV11-3 and J usage is TRBJ1-3; D is unresolved. V lost 0 bases, J lost 0 bases, and 6 bases lay in between. Germline CDR1 SGHNT, CDR2 YENEEA. The CDR3 runs 15 residues. Filled out from reference TRBV11-3 and TRBJ1-3, the complete variable domain reads EAGVVQSPRYKIIEKKQPVAFWCNPISGHNTLYWYLQNLGQGPELLIRYENEEAVDDSQLPKDRFSAERLKGVDSTLKIQPAELGDSAVYLCASSLEGVSGNTIYFGEGSWLTVV.

The gene calls are TRBV6-6 and TRBJ2-3; TRBD1 might be the D (5 bases). The CDR3 totals 12 residues. Germline V gene lookup returns CDR1 MNHNY and CDR2 SVGAGI (reference sequence). The V and J ends lost 4 bases and 5 bases respectively, with 7 bases between them. CDR3 DNA: TGTGCCAGCAGTTCCCAGGGAGATACGCAGTATTTT. The encoded protein is CASSSQGDTQYF.

The V call is TRBV5-6, the J call TRBJ2-1; unclear D gene. The CDR3 loop spans 13 amino acids. Deletions cut 0 bases from V and 4 bases from J, with 5 bases between. The V gene's germline CDR1 is SGHDT and CDR2 YYEEEE. The CDR3, as DNA: TGTGCCAGCAGCTTGGGGGCGTACAATGAGCAGTTCTTC. Translated, it gives CASSLGAYNEQFF.

This chain joins TRBV2 and TRBJ1-3; the D is unclear. Germline-derived CDR1 and CDR2 are SNHLY and FYNNEI. The CDR3 length is 16 residues. V was pared by 2 bases and J by 1 base, with 12 bases between. The CDR3 loop reads CASSEKPTLSGNTIYF. CDR3 DNA sequence: TGTGCCAGCAGTGAAAAGCCGACTCTATCTGGAAACACCATATATTTT.

J is TRBJ2-7 and V is TRBV27; tentatively, D is TRBD1 (6 bases). Trimming stripped 2 bases from V and 1 base from J, with 6 bases between. Germline-derived CDR1 and CDR2 are MNHEY and SMNVEV (reference sequence). The CDR3 runs 13 residues. CDR3 sequence (DNA): TGTGCCAGCAGTTTAACAGGGTCCTACGAGCAGTACTTC. Translated, it gives CASSLTGSYEQYF.

The chain couples TRBV11-2 to TRBJ2-3; TRBD2 aligns across 10 bases. Trimming at V came to 3 bases and at J to 6 bases, leaving 9 bases not matched to a gene. The V gene's germline CDR1 is SGHAT and CDR2 FQNNGV. CDR3 length: 16 residues. CDR3 sequence (DNA): TGTGCCAGCAGCTTCCCTAGCGGGAGCGGGGCCGATACGCAGTATTTT. This translates into CASSFPSGSGADTQYF.

Comments on this clone: A read error may produce the germline difference seen at one junction end. This chain joins TRBV5-1 and TRBJ2-1; no clear D gene. Germline CDR1 is SGHRS and CDR2 is YFSETQ. The CDR3 is 14 residues long. The CDR3 bases are TGCGCCAGCAGCTTGGGAGACTCCTTCAATGAGCAGTTCTTC. Protein: CASSLGDSFNEQFF.

J is TRBJ2-4 and V is TRBV10-1; D is unclear. Trimming left V 3 bases short and J 7 bases short, with 13 bases between. Germline CDR1 WNHNN, CDR2 SYGVQD (reference sequence). The CDR3 extends over 14 amino acids. The chain's CDR3 is CASSESRLSNIQYF. In DNA, the CDR3 is TGCGCCAGCAGTGAATCTAGACTTTCGAACATTCAGTACTTC.

V is TRBV11-1 and J is TRBJ1-1; no clear D gene. The CDR3 is 13 amino acids. V was clipped by 5 bases and J by 6 bases, with 13 bases between them. Per germline, CDR1 SGHAT and CDR2 FQDESV (reference sequence). CDR3 coding DNA: TGTGCCAGCAGCCTCGGATCGGGGTCTGAAGCTTTCTTT. Translation gives CASSLGSGSEAFF.

This chain joins TRBV7-2 and TRBJ1-3; D ambiguous. The germline gives CDR1 SGHTA, CDR2 FQGNSA. Trimming took 5 bases from V and 3 from J, leaving 14 bases between them. The length of the CDR3 is 15 residues. The CDR3 loop reads CASSLPAGFGNTIYF. CDR3 DNA: TGTGCCAGCAGCCTCCCGGCCGGGTTTGGAAACACCATATATTTT.

V and J are TRBV5-1 and TRBJ2-5; possible D gene TRBD1, 6 bases. CDR3 size: 16 residues. CDR1 and CDR2 (germline): SGHRS, YFSETQ. The V and J ends lost 4 bases and 3 bases respectively, with 19 bases between them. CDR3 nucleotides: TGCGCCAGCAGCCGATCTATGGGGGCAGGGGAAGAGACCCAGTACTTC. Encoded protein: CASSRSMGAGEETQYF.

The chain joins TRBV18 to TRBJ1-2; perhaps TRBD1 as D (6 bases). Trimming removed 1 base at V and 5 bases at J, with 14 bases between. The CDR3 length is 15 residues. CDR1 and CDR2 from the germline V gene are KGHSH and LQKENI. The CDR3 protein is CASSPQTGPGYGYTF. The CDR3 DNA reads TGTGCCAGCTCACCACAGACAGGACCCGGGTATGGCTACACCTTC.

The CDR3 protein is CASSLGGLAGSYEQYF. CDR3 sequence (DNA): TGTGCCAGCAGCTTAGGGGGACTAGCGGGCTCCTACGAGCAGTACTTC. The V call is TRBV11-3, the J call TRBJ2-7; 12 nucleotides line up with TRBD2. The CDR3 is made up of 16 amino acids. J was trimmed by 0 bases and V by 1 base; bases with no gene match: 1. From germline, CDR1 is SGHNT and CDR2 YENEEA.

This chain connects TRBV10-2 to TRBJ2-5; 7 bases map to TRBD2. V gave up 3 bases and J gave up 3 bases; unmatched junction bases: 10. The CDR3 extends over 16 amino acids. Germline V CDR1 and CDR2: WSHSY, SAAADI. For the CDR3, the DNA is TGCGCCAGCAGTGATGGGACTACGGATCAAGAAGAGACCCAGTACTTC. Protein sequence: CASSDGTTDQEETQYF.

This chain connects TRBV28 to TRBJ2-7, with 8 bases lining up with TRBD2. The CDR3 loop spans 16 amino acids. The V gene end was trimmed by 6 bases and the J gene end by 2 bases; junction bases not matched to a gene: 12. CDR1 is MDHEN, CDR2 SYDVKM, per germline. The CDR3 here is CASSPAGGGPTYEQYF. The CDR3 coding sequence is TGTGCCAGCAGCCCTGCCGGCGGGGGGCCCACCTACGAGCAGTACTTC. Filled out from reference TRBV28 and TRBJ2-7, the complete variable domain reads DVKVTQSSRYLVKRTGEKVFLECVQDMDHENMFWYRQDPGLGLRLIYFSYDVKMKEKGDIPEGYSVSREKKERFSLILESASTNQTSMYLCASSPAGGGPTYEQYFGPGTRLTVT.

The chain uses TRBV29-1 and TRBJ2-3, with 10 bases that match TRBD2. The CDR3 has 13 residues. In germline, CDR1 is SQVTM, CDR2 ANQGSEA. J lost 4 bases, V lost 4 bases, and 2 bases had no gene match. CDR3 loop: CSVVAGGADTQYF. CDR3 in DNA: TGCAGCGTTGTAGCGGGAGGCGCAGATACGCAGTATTTT.